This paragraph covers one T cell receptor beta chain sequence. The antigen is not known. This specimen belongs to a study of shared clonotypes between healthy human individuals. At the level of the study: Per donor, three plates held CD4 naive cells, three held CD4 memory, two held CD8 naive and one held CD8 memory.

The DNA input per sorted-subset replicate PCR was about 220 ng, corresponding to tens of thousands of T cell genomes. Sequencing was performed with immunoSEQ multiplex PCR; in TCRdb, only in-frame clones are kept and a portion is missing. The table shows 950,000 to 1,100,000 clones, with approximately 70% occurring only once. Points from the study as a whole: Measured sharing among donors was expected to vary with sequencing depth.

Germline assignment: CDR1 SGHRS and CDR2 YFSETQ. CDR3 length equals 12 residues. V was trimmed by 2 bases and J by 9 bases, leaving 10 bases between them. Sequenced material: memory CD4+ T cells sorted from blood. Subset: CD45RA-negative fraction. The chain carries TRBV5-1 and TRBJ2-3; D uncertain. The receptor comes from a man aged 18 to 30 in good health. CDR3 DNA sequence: TGCGCCAGCAGCTTCTCTGAACAGACGCAGTATTTT. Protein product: CASSFSEQTQYF.